Below, 15 T cell receptor beta chains from the same sample are listed, as sequenced in a study of early stage breast cancer tumors. TCRdb's table, derived via immunoSEQ multiplex PCR, lists solely in-frame clones and lacks some. The sample records under 20,000 clones, around 82% being singletons. The source material was blood. The receptors come from a person aged 70 to 79 with breast cancer.

The rearrangement links TRBV6-6 to TRBJ2-2; 9 bases line up with TRBD1. Trimming cost V 10 bases and J 6 bases; bases outside gene matches: 3. Germline CDR1 reads MNHNY; CDR2 reads SVGAGI (reference sequence). The CDR3 consists of 12 residues. The CDR3 protein is CAIQGASGELFF. The CDR3 nucleotides are TGTGCCATACAGGGGGCGTCCGGGGAGCTGTTTTTT.

The V gene is TRBV5-1, the J gene TRBJ2-3; TRBD1 aligns across 8 bases. Germline V gene sequence: CDR1 SGHRS, CDR2 YFSETQ. V shed 3 bases and J 2 bases; nucleotides not matched to a gene: 5. This CDR3 spans 15 amino acids. This CDR3 reads CASSSGQGYTDTQYF. The DNA for the CDR3 is TGCGCCAGCAGCTCCGGACAGGGATACACAGATACGCAGTATTTT.

The rearrangement joins TRBV5-1 to TRBJ2-6; D might be TRBD1 (5 bases). The V gene lost 4 bases and the J gene lost 0 bases, with 5 bases spanning the gap. CDR1 and CDR2 (germline): SGHRS, YFSETQ. This CDR3 region has 14 residues. The CDR3 protein is CASSQGSGANVLTF. CDR3 DNA sequence: TGCGCCAGCAGCCAGGGCTCTGGGGCCAACGTCCTGACTTTC. Full variable domain (remainder filled in from reference TRBV5-1 and TRBJ2-6): KAGVTQTPRYLIKTRGQQVTLSCSPISGHRSVSWYQQTPGQGLQFLFEYFSETQRNKGNFPGRFSGRQFSNSRSEMNVSTLELGDSALYLCASSQGSGANVLTFGAGSRLTVL.

The V call is TRBV7-8, the J call TRBJ1-6; no clear D gene. The germline CDR1 and CDR2 sequences are SGHVS and FQNEAQ. Trimming cost V 6 bases and J 0 bases, with 12 bases left between them. The CDR3 is 16 residues long. Written as DNA, the CDR3 is TGTGCCAGCAGTCCACGAACGAGCTCCTATAATTCACCCCTCCACTTT. It codes for CASSPRTSSYNSPLHF.

The rearrangement uses TRBV30 and TRBJ1-5, with 10 bases matching TRBD1. The CDR3 runs to 14 residues. Germline CDR1 GTSNPN, CDR2 SVGIG (reference sequence). The V segment lost 2 bases and the J segment 4 bases; nucleotides outside the gene matches: 2. In DNA, the CDR3 is TGTGCCTGGAGTTCGGGACAGGGGAATCAGCCCCAGCATTTT. Its translation: CAWSSGQGNQPQHF.

The chain recombines TRBV6-5 with TRBJ1-2, with TRBD1 matching over 9 bases. Germline CDR1 MNHEY, CDR2 SVGAGI. Trimming at V came to 6 bases and at J to 5 bases, leaving 7 bases not matched to a gene. The CDR3 runs 14 residues. The CDR3 here is CASSDPDRGYGYTF. CDR3 bases: TGTGCCAGCAGCGATCCGGACAGGGGATATGGCTACACCTTC.

CDR3 in amino acids: CASSRGTDHGYTF. CDR3 DNA: TGTGCCAGCAGCCGTGGGACAGATCATGGCTACACCTTC. The V gene is TRBV5-8, the J gene TRBJ1-2; 7 bases match TRBD1. The CDR3 is 13 amino acids. Trimming cost V 4 bases and J 6 bases; bases outside gene matches: 6. CDR1 is SGHTS, CDR2 YDEGEE, per germline. The entire variable domain, with the rest obtained from reference TRBV5-8 and TRBJ1-2, is as follows: EAGVTQSPTHLIKTRGQQATLRCSPISGHTSVYWYQQALGLGLQFLLWYDEGEERNRGNFPPRFSGRQFPNYSSELNVNALELEDSALYLCASSRGTDHGYTFGSGTRLTVV.

V and J are TRBV6-5 and TRBJ2-3; 9 positions agree with TRBD1. J gave up 2 bases and V 5 bases, and 5 bases lay outside the gene matches. The CDR3 spans 15 residues. CDR1 and CDR2 (germline): MNHEY, SVGAGI. DNA of the CDR3: TGTGCCAGCAGTCCACAGGGGGCACTCACAGATACGCAGTATTTT. Residues: CASSPQGALTDTQYF.

This chain links TRBV5-1 with TRBJ2-2; D remains ambiguous. This CDR3 has 12 residues. The germline V gene has CDR1 SGHRS and CDR2 YFSETQ. V shed 0 bases and J shed 15 bases, with 12 bases lying between them. The CDR3 here is CASSLDAQVVFF. The CDR3 nucleotides are TGCGCCAGCAGCTTGGACGCGCAAGTGGTGTTTTTT.

This clone has a single count. For the CDR3, the DNA is TGTGCCAGCAGTTTATTGTCCGGGACAGGGGGCGACTATGGCTACACCTTC. Protein product: CASSLLSGTGGDYGYTF. The chain couples TRBV27 to TRBJ1-2, with 12 bases fitting TRBD1. CDR3 length equals 17 residues. Germline assignment: CDR1 MNHEY and CDR2 SMNVEV (reference sequence). V trimming: 1 base; J trimming: 3 bases; junction bases outside the gene matches: 6.

This clone occurred a few times. The V gene is TRBV9, the J gene TRBJ2-1; D perhaps matches TRBD2 (5 bases). Germline loops: CDR1 SGDLS, CDR2 YYNGEE. The CDR3 has 12 amino acids. V lost 9 bases to trimming and J lost 2 bases, with 9 bases between them. CDR3 nucleotides: TGTGCCACCGGGGTTACCTACAATGAGCAGTTCTTC. The encoded protein is CATGVTYNEQFF.

This chain connects TRBV28 to TRBJ1-5; D is perhaps TRBD1 (5 bases). Deletions cut 5 bases from V and 4 bases from J, with 9 bases between. The V gene's germline CDR1 is MDHEN and CDR2 SYDVKM. This CDR3 has 13 amino acids. The CDR3 coding sequence is TGTGCCAGCAGTCCCCCAGGGAATCAGCCCCAGCATTTT. This translates into CASSPPGNQPQHF.

This rearrangement joins TRBV5-1 to TRBJ1-2; tentatively, D is TRBD1 (6 bases). Germline V gene sequence: CDR1 SGHRS, CDR2 YFSETQ. V lost 0 bases and J 4 bases, leaving 13 bases between the germline ends. The CDR3 has 15 residues. For the CDR3, the DNA is TGCGCCAGCAGCTTGGGGCCTCAGGGGATCTATGGCTACACCTTC. It codes for CASSLGPQGIYGYTF.

The V and J genes are TRBV6-5 and TRBJ2-3, with TRBD2 as a possible D gene (7 bases). The CDR3 is made up of 15 amino acids. V lost 0 bases, J lost 6 bases, and 13 bases lay in between. Germline CDR1 is MNHEY and CDR2 is SVGAGI. The CDR3 region is CASSYSAGDTDTQYF. CDR3 coding DNA: TGTGCCAGCAGTTACTCGGCGGGGGACACCGATACGCAGTATTTT.

The rearrangement uses TRBV27 and TRBJ1-6; 9 bases map to TRBD1. The ends lost 7 bases at V and 0 bases at J; junction bases unmatched: 4. From germline, CDR1 is MNHEY and CDR2 SMNVEV (reference sequence). The CDR3 spans 16 residues. CDR3 nucleotides: TGTGCCAGCAAGGACAGGGGTTACTCCTATAATTCACCCCTCCACTTT. Encoded protein: CASKDRGYSYNSPLHF.